The clone carrying this T cell receptor beta chain was seen a single time. Its antigen is as yet unknown. Compared with germline, one end of the junction differs, possibly owing to a read error. Only in-frame clones appear in the TCRdb table, and some are missing; sequencing was by immunoSEQ multiplex PCR. The sample contains tens of thousands of clones, about 88% of which appear only once. This sample is drawn from a study of PD-L1 blockade in urothelial cancer. Across the study: Between 0 and 3 prior chemotherapy regimens had been given to patients.

In germline, CDR1 is SGDLS, CDR2 YYNGEE. CDR3 length equals 17 residues. Overall study findings and caveats: Below-median pretreatment blood TCR clonality was associated with improved progression-free and overall survival. It was durable-benefit patients whose tumor-associated blood clones expanded more at 3 weeks.

The starting material was PBMCs, obtained around atezolizumab (anti-PD-L1) treatment. This receptor was taken from a man between 45 and 60 years old with urothelial cancer. This chain links TRBV9 with TRBJ2-1; weak D call: TRBD2 (6 bases). The CDR3: CASSSSTSNPSHNEQFF. The CDR3 DNA is TGTGCCAGCAGCAGCTCGACTAGTAATCCCTCCCACAATGAGCAGTTCTTC.